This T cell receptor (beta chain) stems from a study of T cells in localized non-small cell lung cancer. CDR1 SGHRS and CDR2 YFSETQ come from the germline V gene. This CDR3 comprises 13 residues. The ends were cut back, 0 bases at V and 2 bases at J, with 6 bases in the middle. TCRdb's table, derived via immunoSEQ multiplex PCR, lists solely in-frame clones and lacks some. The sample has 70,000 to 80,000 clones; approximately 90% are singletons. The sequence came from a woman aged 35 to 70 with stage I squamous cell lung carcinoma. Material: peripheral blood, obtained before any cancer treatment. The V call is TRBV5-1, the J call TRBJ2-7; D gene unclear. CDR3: CASSLDRTYEQYF. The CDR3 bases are TGCGCCAGCAGCTTGGATAGAACCTACGAGCAGTACTTC.